This is a list of T cell receptor beta chains from one sample in a study of cytomegalovirus exposure and HLA in healthy donors. Assay used: immunoSEQ multiplex PCR; TCRdb lists only in-frame clones, some missing. The sample lists 150,000 to 200,000 clones, about 79% occurring once. Sequenced input: PBMCs. These receptor sequences come from a female donor in good health and CMV-seronegative. CDR3s include the opening cysteine and the closing phenylalanine or tryptophan. The order of the fields is V gene, CDR3 length, J gene, D gene, clone size, CDR3 protein, CDR3 DNA. D genes are given only for firm matches. Size values are once, few and many counts, or a class for expanded clones, and some rows have none.

v_call: TRBV29-1; cdr3_length: 14; j_call: TRBJ2-7; d_call: -; clone_size: -; cdr3_aa: CSVETDFQTYEQYF; cdr3_nt: TGCAGCGTTGAGACAGACTTCCAGACCTACGAGCAGTACTTC
v_call: TRBV7-9; cdr3_length: 13; j_call: TRBJ1-2; d_call: TRBD1; clone_size: -; cdr3_aa: CASSQSWTGGYTF; cdr3_nt: TGTGCCAGCAGCCAATCCTGGACAGGCGGCTACACCTTC
v_call: TRBV18; cdr3_length: 15; j_call: TRBJ2-7; d_call: TRBD1; clone_size: few; cdr3_aa: CASSPGTGQRAGQYF; cdr3_nt: TGTGCCAGCTCACCTGGGACAGGACAACGGGCGGGGCAGTACTTC
v_call: TRBV15; cdr3_length: 14; j_call: TRBJ1-1; d_call: TRBD1; clone_size: -; cdr3_aa: CATSRAQGISEAFF; cdr3_nt: TGTGCCACCAGCAGAGCACAGGGGATATCTGAAGCTTTCTTT
v_call: TRBV11-2; cdr3_length: 16; j_call: TRBJ1-1; d_call: -; clone_size: -; cdr3_aa: CASSLVTGSTNTEAFF; cdr3_nt: TGTGCCAGCAGCTTAGTAACCGGGAGTACCAACACTGAAGCTTTCTTT
v_call: TRBV5-1; cdr3_length: 18; j_call: TRBJ1-2; d_call: TRBD1; clone_size: -; cdr3_aa: CASSATGGPSSANYGYTF; cdr3_nt: TGCGCCAGCAGTGCGACAGGGGGCCCGTCGTCTGCTAACTATGGCTACACCTTC
v_call: TRBV7-2; cdr3_length: 18; j_call: TRBJ2-3; d_call: TRBD2; clone_size: -; cdr3_aa: CASSWIAAGGLSTDTQYF; cdr3_nt: TGTGCCAGCAGCTGGATCGCGGCGGGGGGACTTAGCACAGATACGCAGTATTTT
v_call: TRBV5-1; cdr3_length: 13; j_call: TRBJ2-3; d_call: -; clone_size: -; cdr3_aa: CASSPSNTDTQYF; cdr3_nt: TGCGCCAGCAGCCCGAGCAACACAGATACGCAGTATTTT
v_call: TRBV18; cdr3_length: 14; j_call: TRBJ1-5; d_call: TRBD1; clone_size: -; cdr3_aa: CASSLTGGNQPQHF; cdr3_nt: TGTGCCAGCTCACTCACAGGGGGGAATCAGCCCCAGCATTTT
v_call: TRBV10-3; cdr3_length: 16; j_call: TRBJ2-6; d_call: -; clone_size: -; cdr3_aa: CAISGGGSSGANGLTF; cdr3_nt: TGTGCCATCAGCGGGGGAGGCAGCTCTGGGGCCAACGGCCTGACTTTC
v_call: TRBV28; cdr3_length: 14; j_call: TRBJ1-2; d_call: -; clone_size: few; cdr3_aa: CASSLSVSNYGYTF; cdr3_nt: TGTGCCAGCAGTTTGTCGGTTTCAAACTATGGCTACACCTTC
v_call: TRBV28; cdr3_length: 15; j_call: TRBJ2-7; d_call: -; clone_size: once; cdr3_aa: CASSLWRDSSYEQYF; cdr3_nt: TGTGCCAGCAGTTTGTGGAGGGATAGCTCCTACGAGCAGTACTTC
v_call: TRBV9; cdr3_length: 18; j_call: TRBJ2-3; d_call: TRBD2; clone_size: -; cdr3_aa: CASSALPGTSGSTDTQYF; cdr3_nt: TGTGCCAGCAGCGCCCTGCCCGGGACTAGCGGGAGTACAGATACGCAGTATTTT
v_call: TRBV10-3; cdr3_length: 15; j_call: TRBJ1-1; d_call: -; clone_size: -; cdr3_aa: CAISERRPSNTEAFF; cdr3_nt: TGTGCCATCAGTGAGAGGAGGCCTTCGAACACTGAAGCTTTCTTT
v_call: TRBV4-1; cdr3_length: 18; j_call: TRBJ1-2; d_call: TRBD1; clone_size: -; cdr3_aa: CASSQEGQGASTVYGYTF; cdr3_nt: TGCGCCAGCAGCCAAGAAGGACAGGGTGCCTCCACGGTCTATGGCTACACCTTC
v_call: TRBV7-9; cdr3_length: 17; j_call: TRBJ1-1; d_call: -; clone_size: once; cdr3_aa: CASSSWGGSRLNTEAFF; cdr3_nt: TGTGCCAGCAGCTCGTGGGGAGGGTCCCGTTTGAACACTGAAGCTTTCTTT
v_call: TRBV11-2; cdr3_length: 11; j_call: TRBJ2-7; d_call: -; clone_size: -; cdr3_aa: CASSLTVGQYF; cdr3_nt: TGTGCCAGCAGCCTGACAGTCGGGCAGTACTTC
v_call: TRBV4-1; cdr3_length: 14; j_call: TRBJ1-4; d_call: -; clone_size: once; cdr3_aa: CASSQDLGGGKLFF; cdr3_nt: TGCGCCAGCAGCCAAGATTTAGGGGGGGGAAAACTGTTTTTT
v_call: TRBV5-6; cdr3_length: 16; j_call: TRBJ1-4; d_call: -; clone_size: -; cdr3_aa: CASAEWGLATNEKLFF; cdr3_nt: TGTGCCAGCGCCGAATGGGGGCTCGCAACTAATGAAAAACTGTTTTTT
v_call: TRBV29-1; cdr3_length: 13; j_call: TRBJ1-1; d_call: TRBD1; clone_size: once; cdr3_aa: CSVRTGMNTEAFF; cdr3_nt: TGCAGCGTAAGGACAGGCATGAACACTGAAGCTTTCTTT
v_call: TRBV5-1; cdr3_length: 15; j_call: TRBJ2-3; d_call: -; clone_size: many; cdr3_aa: CASSSGGLATDTQYF; cdr3_nt: TGCGCCAGCAGCTCTGGCGGTCTAGCGACAGATACGCAGTATTTT
v_call: TRBV21-1; cdr3_length: 14; j_call: TRBJ1-4; d_call: -; clone_size: -; cdr3_aa: CASTPETINEKLFF; cdr3_nt: TGTGCCAGCACCCCCGAGACAATAAATGAAAAACTGTTTTTT